These 22 T cell receptor beta chains originate from one sample sequenced in a study of CXCR3-negative and CXCR3-positive naive CD8 T cells. Libraries of TRB cDNA were made by 5' RACE and carried UMIs. TCRdb re-called the 5' RACE reads; every CDR3 protein appears as one record, without DNA. The listing contains 30,000 to 40,000 distinct CDR3 sequences. The sequencing input was memory CD8+ T cells from blood. The receptors here all came from a human donor in good health. Some clones in this sample may be carry-over from other donors' samples.

V usage is TRBV29-1 and J usage is TRBJ2-7. The length of the CDR3 is 12 residues. Germline-derived CDR1 and CDR2 are SQVTM and ANQGSEA. The CDR3 loop reads CSVEIRDYEQYF.

The CDR3 spells CSAIDRVISRGYTF. This chain links TRBV20-1 with TRBJ1-2; TCRdb designates TRBD1, a call that cannot be tested without DNA. The CDR3 totals 14 residues. Germline CDR1 DFQATT, CDR2 SNEGSKA (reference sequence).

The gene calls are TRBV29-1 and TRBJ1-2; the D call from TCRdb, TRBD1, cannot be confirmed without DNA. Per germline, CDR1 SQVTM and CDR2 ANQGSEA. CDR3 length equals 13 residues. This chain's CDR3 is CSVGPQGFYGYTF.

The genes are TRBV2 and TRBJ1-1. Germline V gene lookup returns CDR1 SNHLY and CDR2 FYNNEI. The length of the CDR3 is 11 residues. The CDR3 sequence: CASMEGTEAFF.

The CDR3 sequence is CSASGALRMETQYF. The V and J genes are TRBV20-1 and TRBJ2-5; TCRdb returns TRBD1, unconfirmable since there is no DNA. This CDR3 has 14 residues. CDR1 is DFQATT and CDR2 is SNEGSKA in the germline V gene (reference sequence).

V gene TRBV28 combines with J gene TRBJ2-7; TCRdb's D call of TRBD2 is untestable without DNA. The CDR3 is 13 residues long. Per the germline V gene, CDR1 is MDHEN and CDR2 is SYDVKM. CDR3 region: CASSLPYGNEQYF.

The rearrangement uses TRBV7-6 and TRBJ1-1; the D gene TCRdb calls, TRBD1, cannot be checked with no DNA. This CDR3 is 12 amino acids long. Germline V gives CDR1 SGHVS, CDR2 FNYEAQ. CDR3 sequence: CASSPTGNEAFF.

The rearrangement uses TRBV28 and TRBJ1-1; as DNA is missing, the TRBD1 call by TCRdb cannot be tested. The CDR3 loop spans 15 amino acids. Germline loops: CDR1 MDHEN, CDR2 SYDVKM. CDR3 amino acids: CASSFRDTGDYEAFF.

The gene calls are TRBV7-9 and TRBJ1-5; TCRdb lists TRBD1, though no DNA is available to test this call. Germline V gene lookup returns CDR1 SEHNR and CDR2 FQNEAQ (reference sequence). The CDR3 has 14 residues. The CDR3 sequence: CASSLGQGDQPQHF.

This CDR3 is CARQGELSPETQYF. The chain recombines TRBV2 with TRBJ2-5; absent DNA, TCRdb's TRBD1 call cannot be checked. CDR3 size: 14 residues. Germline V gene sequence: CDR1 SNHLY, CDR2 FYNNEI.

The chain couples TRBV27 to TRBJ1-2; no DNA is available, so the TRBD1 call from TCRdb remains unchecked. This CDR3 is built from 14 residues. Germline CDR1 reads MNHEY; CDR2 reads SMNVEV (reference sequence). CDR3: CASSLSPLVEGYTF.

The CDR3 is CASKSSYNSPLHF. The chain joins TRBV12-3 or TRBV12-4 to TRBJ1-6. This CDR3 has 13 amino acids.

The genes are TRBV4-2 and TRBJ2-6; TCRdb proposes TRBD2, but this gene call is untestable without DNA. The CDR3 sequence is 17 residues long. Germline CDR1 is LGHNA and CDR2 is YNFKEQ. CDR3 amino acids: CANSQEGASSGANVLTF.

The chain has TRBV11-2 and TRBJ2-7. The CDR3 runs 12 residues. CDR1 and CDR2 from the germline V gene are SGHAT and FQNNGV. The CDR3 spells CASSLDYYEQYF.

CDR3 sequence reads: CSAGLAGGYEQYF. The chain is built from TRBV29-1 and TRBJ2-7; TCRdb's D call of TRBD2 is untestable without DNA. CDR3 length: 13 amino acids. Germline V CDR1 and CDR2: SQVTM, ANQGSEA.

This chain connects TRBV12-3 or TRBV12-4 to TRBJ2-3. The CDR3 has 13 amino acids. The CDR3 region is CASSLATTDTQYF.

The chain carries TRBV28 and TRBJ2-2; TCRdb's D call, TRBD2, is unchecked because there is no DNA. The CDR3 length is 16 residues. Germline V CDR1 and CDR2: MDHEN, SYDVKM. The chain's CDR3 is CASSSWTRDSTGELFF. Complete variable domain (other parts from reference TRBV28 and TRBJ2-2): DVKVTQSSRYLVKRTGEKVFLECVQDMDHENMFWYRQDPGLGLRLIYFSYDVKMKEKGDIPEGYSVSREKKERFSLILESASTNQTSMYLCASSSWTRDSTGELFFGEGSRLTVL.

The chain uses TRBV14 and TRBJ2-7. Germline CDR1 and CDR2: SGHDN and FVKESK. The CDR3 sequence is 14 residues long. The CDR3 reads CASSLLGAAHEQYF.

The chain recombines TRBV27 with TRBJ2-7; TCRdb outputs TRBD1, but without DNA this stays unchecked. The CDR3 is 11 residues long. Germline CDR1 reads MNHEY; CDR2 reads SMNVEV (reference sequence). Here the CDR3 reads CASSWGHEQYF.

The rearrangement uses TRBV15 and TRBJ1-2; with no DNA, the TCRdb D assignment of TRBD1 cannot be verified. CDR1 and CDR2 from the germline V gene are LNHNV and YYDKDF (reference sequence). The CDR3 has 14 amino acids. The CDR3 protein is CATSETGTGYGYTF.

The CDR3 here is CASSADGNTIYF. The rearrangement links TRBV7-9 to TRBJ1-3. This CDR3 has 12 residues. In germline, CDR1 is SEHNR, CDR2 FQNEAQ (reference sequence).

The V gene is TRBV12-3 or TRBV12-4, the J gene TRBJ1-2; there is no DNA to check the TCRdb D call of TRBD1. This CDR3 spans 15 amino acids. CDR3 sequence reads: CASIPQAGVYKGYTF.